This passage covers 31 T cell receptor beta chains from one sample sequenced in a study of shared clonotypes between healthy human individuals. Measured with immunoSEQ multiplex PCR; TCRdb has only the in-frame clones, and not every one. This table holds some 350,000 clones, approximately 79% found once. Sequencing was done on a sample of memory CD4+ T cells sorted from blood. Subset in this sample: CD45RA-negative fraction. The receptors originated from a man aged 25 to 40 in good health.

The rearrangement uses TRBV5-4 and TRBJ2-4, with D perhaps matching TRBD2 (5 bases). The germline V and J ends were trimmed by 0 bases and 1 base, with 14 bases remaining between them. Germline V gene data show CDR1 as SGHNT and CDR2 as YYREEE (reference sequence). The CDR3 extends over 17 amino acids. The CDR3 loop is CASSLATSRRAKNIQYF. The CDR3 DNA reads as TGTGCCAGCAGCTTGGCCACGTCCAGGAGGGCCAAAAACATTCAGTACTTC. The full variable domain, in which reference TRBV5-4 and TRBJ2-4 provide the parts outside the CDR3, is ETGVTQSPTHLIKTRGQQVTLRCSSQSGHNTVSWYQQALGQGPQFIFQYYREEENGRGNFPPRFSGLQFPNYSSELNVNALELDDSALYLCASSLATSRRAKNIQYFGAGTRLSVL.

The table lists this clone with many counts. Other nucleotide sequences from this sample produce the same CDR3. The chain combines TRBV10-3 with TRBJ2-5; D remains unclear. Looked up from germline, CDR1 is ENHRY and CDR2 is SYGVKD. Trimming cost V 2 bases and J 1 base, with 8 bases left between them. CDR3 size: 14 residues. In nucleotides, the CDR3 is TGTGCCATCAGTGAGGGCCGGACCCAAGAGACCCAGTACTTC. The encoded protein is CAISEGRTQETQYF.

Concerning this clone: A read error is possible here, since a much larger clone lies one base away. The chain has TRBV2 and TRBJ1-2; TRBD1 matches 8 bases. Losses at the gene ends were 6 bases for V and 10 bases for J; bases not matched to a gene: 13. CDR3 length: 14 amino acids. Germline loops: CDR1 SNHLY, CDR2 FYNNEI. CDR3 in amino acids: CASSDTDRVAVYTF. CDR3 bases: TGTGCCAGCAGCGACACGGACAGGGTGGCAGTCTACACCTTC.

This clone came up once. The genes are TRBV18 and TRBJ2-5, with 10 bases lining up with TRBD1. This CDR3 has 15 amino acids. Germline V lookup: CDR1 KGHSH, CDR2 LQKENI. V dropped 3 bases and J dropped 7; count of bases not matched to a gene: 8. CDR3 protein: CASSPAGQGLGTQYF. CDR3 nucleotides: TGTGCCAGCTCACCTGCGGGACAGGGGTTAGGGACCCAGTACTTC.

This clone is a singleton in its sample. V is TRBV29-1 and J is TRBJ2-1; TRBD1 is a possible D gene (6 bases). CDR1 and CDR2 (germline): SQVTM, ANQGSEA. There are 12 residues in the CDR3. Trimming left V 8 bases short and J 5 bases short, with 13 bases between. CDR3 coding DNA: TGCAGCTCTGGGGGCGGAAACAATGAGCAGTTCTTC. Its protein product is CSSGGGNNEQFF.

The V and J genes are TRBV5-1 and TRBJ2-2; D is unresolved. V lost 2 bases to trimming and J lost 4 bases, with 9 bases between them. The germline V gene encodes CDR1 SGHRS and CDR2 YFSETQ. This CDR3 spans 14 amino acids. The CDR3 loop is CASSLETITGELFF. For the CDR3, the DNA is TGCGCCAGCAGCTTAGAAACCATCACCGGGGAGCTGTTTTTT.

The J gene is TRBJ2-3, the V gene TRBV7-9; D remains unclear. With 7 bases removed from V and 6 bases from J, the gap between germline ends came to 14 bases. This CDR3 spans 13 amino acids. From germline, CDR1 is SEHNR and CDR2 FQNEAQ (reference sequence). CDR3 protein: CASNHHLADTQYF. CDR3 coding DNA: TGTGCCAGCAACCACCACCTGGCGGATACGCAGTATTTT.

Comment on this clone: This CDR3 is also generated by other DNA sequences in the sample. The chain carries TRBV18 and TRBJ2-5, with D unclear. The CDR3 extends over 14 amino acids. V shed 6 bases and J shed 5 bases, with 16 bases lying between them. Germline CDR1 is KGHSH and CDR2 is LQKENI. The CDR3 DNA reads TGTGCCAGCTCCCCGAATCGAGGCAAGGAGACCCAGTACTTC. Translation: CASSPNRGKETQYF.

The chain carries TRBV7-8 and TRBJ2-3, with D hard to call. CDR3 length equals 15 residues. Trimming took 5 bases from V and 4 from J, leaving 16 bases between them. Looked up from germline, CDR1 is SGHVS and CDR2 is FQNEAQ. The CDR3 sequence: CASSDAGPTADTQYF. The CDR3 bases are TGTGCCAGCAGCGACGCCGGGCCCACCGCAGATACGCAGTATTTT.

The gene calls are TRBV4-3 and TRBJ2-3; 15 bases are shared with TRBD2. Germline CDR1 LGHNA, CDR2 YSLEER. The CDR3 is made up of 16 amino acids. Trimming at V came to 2 bases and at J to 5 bases, leaving 2 bases not matched to a gene. CDR3 sequence reads: CASSQRTSGRVDTQYF. The CDR3 coding sequence is TGCGCCAGCAGCCAAAGGACTAGCGGGAGGGTAGATACGCAGTATTTT.

The chain combines TRBV18 with TRBJ2-2; 9 bases align to TRBD2. CDR3 length equals 16 residues. In germline, CDR1 is KGHSH, CDR2 LQKENI. J lost 5 bases, V lost 1 base, and 5 bases had no gene match. The CDR3: CASSPLVAGETGELFF. CDR3 in DNA: TGTGCCAGCTCACCACTGGTAGCGGGAGAAACCGGGGAGCTGTTTTTT. Combining the CDR3 with reference TRBV18 and TRBJ2-2 gives the whole variable domain NAGVMQNPRHLVRRRGQEARLRCSPMKGHSHVYWYRQLPEEGLKFMVYLQKENIIDESGMPKERFSAEFPKEGPSILRIQQVVRGDSAAYFCASSPLVAGETGELFFGEGSRLTVL.

The chain uses TRBV15 and TRBJ2-7, with D unresolved. The germline V and J ends were trimmed by 0 bases and 2 bases, with 8 bases remaining between them. Germline CDR1 and CDR2: LNHNV and YYDKDF (reference sequence). This CDR3 comprises 14 residues. CDR3 region: CATSRDRTAYEQYF. CDR3 DNA: TGTGCCACCAGCAGAGATCGAACGGCCTACGAGCAGTACTTC.

V usage is TRBV19 and J usage is TRBJ2-1; 7 positions agree with TRBD1. Germline trimming cut 0 bases from V and 9 bases from J; bases unmatched to any gene: 2. The CDR3 is made up of 13 amino acids. From germline, CDR1 is LNHDA and CDR2 SQIVND (reference sequence). CDR3 loop: CASSIDPGGEQFF. CDR3 sequence (DNA): TGTGCCAGTAGTATAGATCCAGGGGGTGAGCAGTTCTTC.

There are many counts of this clone. The chain links TRBV5-5 to TRBJ1-1; perhaps TRBD1 as D (5 bases). CDR1 is SGHKS and CDR2 is YYEKEE in the germline V gene (reference sequence). The V gene lost 4 bases and the J gene lost 0 bases, with 10 bases spanning the gap. This CDR3 contains 14 residues. As DNA, the CDR3 is TGTGCCAGCAGCCTCGGGGGATTGAACACTGAAGCTTTCTTT. Protein product: CASSLGGLNTEAFF.

The V call is TRBV28, the J call TRBJ2-7; possible D gene TRBD2, 5 bases. The CDR3 spans 13 residues. V was cut by 4 bases and J by 4 bases, with 11 bases left in between. Germline CDR1 and CDR2: MDHEN and SYDVKM. The CDR3 DNA reads as TGTGCCAGCAGTTCCTTACTAGGTTACGAGCAGTACTTC. Residues: CASSSLLGYEQYF. Full variable domain (outside the CDR3, taken from reference TRBV28 and TRBJ2-7): DVKVTQSSRYLVKRTGEKVFLECVQDMDHENMFWYRQDPGLGLRLIYFSYDVKMKEKGDIPEGYSVSREKKERFSLILESASTNQTSMYLCASSSLLGYEQYFGPGTRLTVT.

V gene TRBV6-4 combines with J gene TRBJ2-3; D possibly corresponds to TRBD2 (6 bases). Germline V lookup: CDR1 MRHNA, CDR2 SNTAGT. Trimming took 0 bases from V and 4 from J, leaving 11 bases between them. The CDR3 totals 15 residues. CDR3 protein: CASSDSAGRSDTQYF. Written as DNA, the CDR3 is TGTGCCAGCAGTGACTCGGCGGGAAGGTCAGATACGCAGTATTTT.

CDR3 in DNA: TGTGCCAGCAGTTCCGGCGGGGAGCTGTTTTTT. Its protein product is CASSSGGELFF. V gene TRBV5-5 combines with J gene TRBJ2-2; no clear D. The V and J ends lost 5 bases and 7 bases respectively, with 6 bases between them. The CDR3 is 11 amino acids. Germline V CDR1 and CDR2: SGHKS, YYEKEE (reference sequence).

This sequence joins TRBV15 and TRBJ2-3; TRBD2 aligns across 13 bases. The CDR3 covers 16 residues. V was pared by 0 bases and J by 5 bases, with 2 bases of the junction left unmatched. Per germline, CDR1 LNHNV and CDR2 YYDKDF (reference sequence). The CDR3 loop is CATSRERLAGGDTQYF. The CDR3 nucleotides are TGTGCCACCAGCAGAGAACGACTAGCGGGAGGAGATACGCAGTATTTT. The full variable domain, its missing parts supplied by reference TRBV15 and TRBJ2-3, is DAMVIQNPRYQVTQFGKPVTLSCSQTLNHNVMYWYQQKSSQAPKLLFHYYDKDFNNEADTPDNFQSRRPNTSFCFLDIRSPGLGDTAMYLCATSRERLAGGDTQYFGPGTRLTVL.

The gene calls are TRBV5-1 and TRBJ2-7; the match to TRBD2 covers 10 bases. The CDR3 sequence is 15 residues long. V trimming: 1 base; J trimming: 6 bases; junction bases outside the gene matches: 7. From germline, CDR1 is SGHRS and CDR2 YFSETQ. Here the CDR3 reads CASSLPAGGRSEQYF. The CDR3 DNA is TGCGCCAGCAGCTTGCCAGCGGGAGGGAGAAGCGAGCAGTACTTC.

A single count supports this clone. V gene TRBV30 combines with J gene TRBJ1-3; D gene uncertain. V gave up 0 bases and J gave up 4 bases, with 10 bases separating them. The germline gives CDR1 GTSNPN, CDR2 SVGIG (reference sequence). CDR3 size: 14 residues. DNA of the CDR3: TGTGCCTGGAGTGTACGGGCCCCCGGAAACACCATATATTTT. Translated, it gives CAWSVRAPGNTIYF.

This clone showed up just a few times. This chain uses TRBV6-5 with TRBJ1-1; no clear D gene. Trimming left V 5 bases short and J 1 base short, with 8 bases between. Germline V gives CDR1 MNHEY, CDR2 SVGAGI. This CDR3 contains 13 residues. The CDR3 here is CASSGYRNTEAFF. In DNA form, the CDR3 reads TGTGCCAGCAGTGGGTACAGGAACACTGAAGCTTTCTTT.

The table lists this clone with a few counts. The V and J genes are TRBV9 and TRBJ2-7; no reliable D call. Per germline, CDR1 SGDLS and CDR2 YYNGEE. The CDR3 length is 15 residues. Trimming shortened V by 0 bases and J by 0 bases, and 10 bases separated the two germline ends. This CDR3 is CASSVGTASSYEQYF. The CDR3, as DNA: TGTGCCAGCAGCGTAGGGACCGCTAGCTCCTACGAGCAGTACTTC.

At least ten counts were recorded for this clone. The chain combines TRBV2 with TRBJ1-4; possible D gene TRBD1, 6 bases. The CDR3 totals 14 residues. Germline loops: CDR1 SNHLY, CDR2 FYNNEI. Between the trimmed V and J ends, which lost 10 bases and 8 bases, there was a span of 20 bases. DNA of the CDR3: TGTGCCACCCAGGAGGACAGTCAATGGGAAAAACTGTTTTTT. This gives the protein CATQEDSQWEKLFF.

This clone occurred many times. This chain connects TRBV9 to TRBJ2-1, with D perhaps TRBD1 or TRBD2 (5 bases each). V lost 4 bases and J 10 bases, leaving 18 bases between the germline ends. This CDR3 spans 14 amino acids. Per germline, CDR1 SGDLS and CDR2 YYNGEE. Here the CDR3 DNA reads TGTGCCAGCAGCCTCATGGGGACCGTATCCGAGCAGTTCTTC. It yields the protein CASSLMGTVSEQFF.

The V call is TRBV28, the J call TRBJ1-1, with no clear D. V was clipped by 6 bases and J by 7 bases, with 15 bases between them. This CDR3 region has 13 residues. In germline, CDR1 is MDHEN, CDR2 SYDVKM. This CDR3 reads CASRLGLPGEAFF. The CDR3 nucleotides are TGTGCCAGCAGGTTAGGCTTACCAGGTGAAGCTTTCTTT.

This sequence joins TRBV27 and TRBJ2-1; D possibly corresponds to TRBD1 (7 bases). Germline V gene lookup returns CDR1 MNHEY and CDR2 SMNVEV (reference sequence). Trimming left V 6 bases short and J 3 bases short, with 18 bases between. The CDR3 consists of 16 residues. The DNA of the CDR3 is TGTGCCAGCAGCCCACGGGCGGGACAGCACTACAATGAGCAGTTCTTC. Protein product: CASSPRAGQHYNEQFF.

Only a few counts were recorded for this clone. The chain uses TRBV2 and TRBJ1-2, with D possibly being TRBD1 (5 bases). The CDR3 runs to 13 residues. Trimming removed 5 bases from V and 4 bases from J, with 11 bases in between. CDR1 is SNHLY and CDR2 is FYNNEI in the germline V gene. CDR3 in amino acids: CASSPGLGYGYTF. In DNA, the CDR3 is TGTGCCAGCAGTCCAGGGTTGGGCTATGGCTACACCTTC.

The chain employs TRBV6-1 and TRBJ1-4, with 9 bases lining up with TRBD1. Germline lookup yields CDR1 MNHNS and CDR2 SASEGT. V lost 6 bases to trimming and J lost 7 bases; unmatched junction nucleotides: 3. The CDR3 runs 13 residues. The CDR3 reads CASRRTGAEKLFF. CDR3 in DNA: TGTGCCAGCAGGAGGACAGGGGCTGAAAAACTGTTTTTT.

Concerning this clone itself: The sample holds other DNA sequences that translate to the same CDR3. This chain links TRBV5-1 with TRBJ1-1; D gene unclear. The CDR3 loop spans 13 amino acids. V was pared by 4 bases and J by 1 base, with 8 bases between. CDR1 and CDR2 from the germline V gene are SGHRS and YFSETQ. CDR3 amino acids: CASSRTQNTEAFF. In DNA form, the CDR3 reads TGCGCCAGCAGCCGGACCCAGAACACTGAAGCTTTCTTT.

This clone appeared a single time. J is TRBJ2-7 and V is TRBV10-3, with TRBD1 matching 7 bases. The CDR3 is made up of 13 amino acids. Germline V CDR1 and CDR2: ENHRY, SYGVKD. The V segment lost 6 bases and the J segment 3 bases; nucleotides outside the gene matches: 5. CDR3 coding DNA: TGTGCCATCAGCGTCGGGACAGACTACGAGCAGTACTTC. This codes for CAISVGTDYEQYF.

This chain joins TRBV30 and TRBJ2-3; D uncertain. Germline CDR1 is GTSNPN and CDR2 is SVGIG (reference sequence). The V end lost 5 bases, the J end lost 2 bases, and 11 bases lay between the germline ends. The CDR3 has 13 residues. The CDR3 DNA sequence: TGTGCCTGGTTGACGGTGCCCACAGATACGCAGTATTTT. This translates into CAWLTVPTDTQYF. The variable domain in full, completed from reference TRBV30 and TRBJ2-3, reads SQTIHQWPATLVQPVGSPLSLECTVEGTSNPNLYWYRQAAGRGLQLLFYSVGIGQISSEVPQNLSASRPQDRQFILSSKKLLLSDSGFYLCAWLTVPTDTQYFGPGTRLTVL.